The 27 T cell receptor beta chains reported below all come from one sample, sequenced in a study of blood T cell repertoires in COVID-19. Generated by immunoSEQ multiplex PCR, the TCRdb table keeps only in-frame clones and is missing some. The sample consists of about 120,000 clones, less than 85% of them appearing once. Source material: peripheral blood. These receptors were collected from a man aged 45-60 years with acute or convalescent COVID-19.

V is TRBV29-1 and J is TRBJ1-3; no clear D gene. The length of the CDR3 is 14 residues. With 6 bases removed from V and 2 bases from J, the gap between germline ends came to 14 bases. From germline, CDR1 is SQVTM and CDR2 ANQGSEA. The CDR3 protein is CSVAGRTAGNTIYF. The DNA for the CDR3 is TGCAGCGTGGCTGGTAGGACTGCTGGAAACACCATATATTTT.

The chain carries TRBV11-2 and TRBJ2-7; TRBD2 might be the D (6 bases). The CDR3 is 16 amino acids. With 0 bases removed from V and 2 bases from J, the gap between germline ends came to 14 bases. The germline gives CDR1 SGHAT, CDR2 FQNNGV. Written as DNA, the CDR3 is TGTGCCAGCAGCTTAGATCGCGCAGGAGGGGCCTACGAGCAGTACTTC. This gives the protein CASSLDRAGGAYEQYF.

CDR3 sequence: CASSSGTSGSTDTQYF. The DNA of the CDR3 is TGTGCCAGCAGCTCGGGGACTAGCGGGAGTACAGATACGCAGTATTTT. This chain links TRBV7-8 with TRBJ2-3; TRBD2 aligns across 14 bases. The germline CDR1 and CDR2 sequences are SGHVS and FQNEAQ. This CDR3 is 16 amino acids long. With V trimmed by 4 bases and J by 3 bases, 3 bases remained unmatched. The full variable domain, in which reference TRBV7-8 and TRBJ2-3 provide the parts outside the CDR3, is GAGVSQSPRYKVAKRGQDVALRCDPISGHVSLFWYQQALGQGPEFLTYFQNEAQLDKSGLPSDRFFAERPEGSVSTLKIQRTQQEDSAVYLCASSSGTSGSTDTQYFGPGTRLTVL.

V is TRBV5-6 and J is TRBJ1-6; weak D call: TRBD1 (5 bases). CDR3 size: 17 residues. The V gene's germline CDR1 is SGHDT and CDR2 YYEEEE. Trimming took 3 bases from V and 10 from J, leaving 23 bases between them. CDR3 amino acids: CASSSIDRSVIRSPLHF. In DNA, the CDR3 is TGTGCCAGCAGCTCCATCGACAGATCCGTGATTAGGTCACCCCTCCACTTT.

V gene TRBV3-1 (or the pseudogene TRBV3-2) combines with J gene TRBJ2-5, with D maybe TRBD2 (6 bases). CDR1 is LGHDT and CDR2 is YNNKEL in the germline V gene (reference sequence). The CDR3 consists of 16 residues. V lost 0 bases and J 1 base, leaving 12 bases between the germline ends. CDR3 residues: CASSQDWTGLQETQYF. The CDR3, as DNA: TGTGCCAGCAGCCAAGATTGGACGGGACTCCAAGAGACCCAGTACTTC.

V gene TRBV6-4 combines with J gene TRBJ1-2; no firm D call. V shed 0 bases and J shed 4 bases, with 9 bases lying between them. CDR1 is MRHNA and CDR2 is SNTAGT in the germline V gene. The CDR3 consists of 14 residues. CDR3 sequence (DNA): TGTGCCAGCAGTGACTCCTTCCGGGGCTATGGCTACACCTTC. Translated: CASSDSFRGYGYTF.

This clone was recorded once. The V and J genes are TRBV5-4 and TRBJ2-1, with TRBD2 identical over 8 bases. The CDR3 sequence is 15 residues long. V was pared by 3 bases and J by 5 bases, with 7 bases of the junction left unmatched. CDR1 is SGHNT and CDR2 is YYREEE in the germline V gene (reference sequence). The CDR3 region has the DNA TGTGCCAGCAGCTCCGGGACTAGTCTAAACAATGAGCAGTTCTTC. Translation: CASSSGTSLNNEQFF.

The CDR3 here is CASSHDARELDNEKLFF. The CDR3 DNA sequence: TGTGCCAGCAGCCATGATGCCCGGGAGCTCGACAATGAAAAACTGTTTTTT. V is TRBV4-2 and J is TRBJ1-4, with D unresolved. The CDR3 extends over 17 amino acids. V lost 3 bases and J lost 5, with 19 bases in between. The germline V gene has CDR1 LGHNA and CDR2 YNFKEQ.

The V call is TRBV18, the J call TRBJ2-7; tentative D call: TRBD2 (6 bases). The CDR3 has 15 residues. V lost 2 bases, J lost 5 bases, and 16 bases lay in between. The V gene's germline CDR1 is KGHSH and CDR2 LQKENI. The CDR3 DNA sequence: TGTGCCAGCTCACCAAACCGGGGGTCTGCGGACGAGCAGTACTTC. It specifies CASSPNRGSADEQYF.

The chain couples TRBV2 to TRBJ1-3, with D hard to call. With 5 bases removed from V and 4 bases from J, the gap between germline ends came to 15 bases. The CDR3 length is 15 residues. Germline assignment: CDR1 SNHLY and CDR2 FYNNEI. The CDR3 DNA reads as TGTGCCAGCAGTTCCTCTAAAACCCCCGGAAACACCATATATTTT. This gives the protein CASSSSKTPGNTIYF. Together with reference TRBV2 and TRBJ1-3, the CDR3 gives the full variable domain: EPEVTQTPSHQVTQMGQEVILRCVPISNHLYFYWYRQILGQKVEFLVSFYNNEISEKSEIFDDQFSVERPDGSNFTLKIRSTKLEDSAMYFCASSSSKTPGNTIYFGEGSWLTVV.

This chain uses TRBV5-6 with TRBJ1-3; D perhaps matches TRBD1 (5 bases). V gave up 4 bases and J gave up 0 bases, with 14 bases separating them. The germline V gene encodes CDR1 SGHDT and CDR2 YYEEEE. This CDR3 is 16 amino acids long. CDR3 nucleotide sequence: TGTGCCAGCAGCCCGAACACAGGCGACTCTGGAAACACCATATATTTT. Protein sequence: CASSPNTGDSGNTIYF.

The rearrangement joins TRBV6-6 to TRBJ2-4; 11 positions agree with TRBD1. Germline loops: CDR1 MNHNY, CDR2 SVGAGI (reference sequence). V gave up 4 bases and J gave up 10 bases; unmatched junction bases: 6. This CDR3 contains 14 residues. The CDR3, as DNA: TGTGCCAGCAGTTTTGGGACAGGGGGAGCTATTCAGTACTTC. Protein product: CASSFGTGGAIQYF.

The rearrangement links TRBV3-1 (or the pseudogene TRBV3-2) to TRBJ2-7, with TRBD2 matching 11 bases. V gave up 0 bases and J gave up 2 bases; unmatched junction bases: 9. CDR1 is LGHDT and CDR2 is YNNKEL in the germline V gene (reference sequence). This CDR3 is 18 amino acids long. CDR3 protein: CASSQDRPSGRYTYEQYF. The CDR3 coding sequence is TGTGCCAGCAGCCAAGATCGGCCTAGCGGGAGGTACACCTACGAGCAGTACTTC.

The CDR3 DNA sequence: TGTGCCAGCAGCCGGGACAGCACCGGGGAGCTGTTTTTT. Its translation is CASSRDSTGELFF. The chain has TRBV6-5 and TRBJ2-2, with TRBD1 matching over 7 bases. Germline V lookup: CDR1 MNHEY, CDR2 SVGAGI. CDR3 length: 13 residues. After removal of 6 bases from V and 4 bases from J, the junction contained 2 bases not matched to a gene.

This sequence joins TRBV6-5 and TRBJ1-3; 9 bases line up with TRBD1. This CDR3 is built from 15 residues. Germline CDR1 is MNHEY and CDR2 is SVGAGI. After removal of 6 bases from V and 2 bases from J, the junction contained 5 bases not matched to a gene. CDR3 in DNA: TGTGCCAGCAGGGGACAGGGAGCCGCTGGAAACACCATATATTTT. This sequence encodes CASRGQGAAGNTIYF.

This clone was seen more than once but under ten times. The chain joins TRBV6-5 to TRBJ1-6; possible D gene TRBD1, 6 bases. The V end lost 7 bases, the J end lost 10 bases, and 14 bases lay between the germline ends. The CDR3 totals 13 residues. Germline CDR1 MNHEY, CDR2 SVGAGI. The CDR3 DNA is TGTGCCAGCAATAACAGGGTCGAATCACCCCTCCACTTT. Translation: CASNNRVESPLHF.

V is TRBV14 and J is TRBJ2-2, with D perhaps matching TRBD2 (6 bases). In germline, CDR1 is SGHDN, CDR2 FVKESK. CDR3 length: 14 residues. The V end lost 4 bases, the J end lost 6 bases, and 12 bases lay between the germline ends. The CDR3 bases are TGTGCCAGCAGCCGGGACTTAAGCGCCGGGGAGCTGTTTTTT. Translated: CASSRDLSAGELFF.

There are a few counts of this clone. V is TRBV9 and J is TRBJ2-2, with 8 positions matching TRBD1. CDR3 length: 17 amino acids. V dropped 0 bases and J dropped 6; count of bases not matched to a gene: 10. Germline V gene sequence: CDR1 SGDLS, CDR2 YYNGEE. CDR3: CASSVGAQGASSGELFF. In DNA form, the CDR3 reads TGTGCCAGCAGCGTAGGGGCTCAGGGGGCTAGCTCCGGGGAGCTGTTTTTT. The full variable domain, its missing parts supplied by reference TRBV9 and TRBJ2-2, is DSGVTQTPKHLITATGQRVTLRCSPRSGDLSVYWYQQSLDQGLQFLIQYYNGEERAKGNILERFSAQQFPDLHSELNLSSLELGDSALYFCASSVGAQGASSGELFFGEGSRLTVL.

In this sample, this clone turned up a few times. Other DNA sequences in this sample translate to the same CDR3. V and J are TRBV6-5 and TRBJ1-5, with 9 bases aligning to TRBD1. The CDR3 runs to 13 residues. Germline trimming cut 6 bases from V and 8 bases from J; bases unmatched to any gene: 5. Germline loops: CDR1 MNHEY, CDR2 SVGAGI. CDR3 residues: CASSPGQGKPQHF. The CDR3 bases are TGTGCCAGCAGCCCGGGACAGGGAAAGCCCCAGCATTTT.

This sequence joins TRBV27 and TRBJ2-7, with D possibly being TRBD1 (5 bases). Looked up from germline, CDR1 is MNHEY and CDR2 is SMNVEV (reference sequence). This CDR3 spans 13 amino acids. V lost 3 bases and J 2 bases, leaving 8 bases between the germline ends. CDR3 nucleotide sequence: TGTGCCAGCAGTTTCCAGGGAACCTACGAGCAGTACTTC. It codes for CASSFQGTYEQYF.

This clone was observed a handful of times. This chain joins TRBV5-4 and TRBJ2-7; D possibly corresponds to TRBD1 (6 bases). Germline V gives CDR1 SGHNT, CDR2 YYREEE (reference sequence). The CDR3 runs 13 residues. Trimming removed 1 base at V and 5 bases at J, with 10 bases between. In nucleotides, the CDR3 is TGTGCCAGCAGCTTGATGGGGGCCGACGAGCAGTACTTC. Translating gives CASSLMGADEQYF.

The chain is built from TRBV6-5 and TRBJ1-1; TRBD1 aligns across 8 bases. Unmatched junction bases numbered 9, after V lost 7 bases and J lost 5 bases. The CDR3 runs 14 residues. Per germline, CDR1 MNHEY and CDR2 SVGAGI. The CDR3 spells CASTSTGGWTEAFF. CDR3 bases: TGTGCCAGCACCTCTACAGGGGGTTGGACTGAAGCTTTCTTT.

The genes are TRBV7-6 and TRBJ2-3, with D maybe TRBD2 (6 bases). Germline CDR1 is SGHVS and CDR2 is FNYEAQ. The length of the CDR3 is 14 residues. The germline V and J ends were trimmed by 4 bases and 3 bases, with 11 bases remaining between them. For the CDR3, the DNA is TGTGCCAGCAGCTCTCGACTAGAAACAGATACGCAGTATTTT. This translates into CASSSRLETDTQYF. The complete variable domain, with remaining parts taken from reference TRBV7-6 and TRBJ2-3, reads GAGVSQSPRYKVTKRGQDVALRCDPISGHVSLYWYRQALGQGPEFLTYFNYEAQQDKSGLPNDRFSAERPEGSISTLTIQRTEQRDSAMYRCASSSRLETDTQYFGPGTRLTVL.

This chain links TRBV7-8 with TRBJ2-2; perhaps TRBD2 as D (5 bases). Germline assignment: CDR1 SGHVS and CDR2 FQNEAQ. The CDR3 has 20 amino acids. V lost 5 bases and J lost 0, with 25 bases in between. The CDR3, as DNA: TGTGCCAGCAGCCCCACCCTGAGGCTTCGAGGGAGACCGAACACCGGGGAGCTGTTTTTT. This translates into CASSPTLRLRGRPNTGELFF.

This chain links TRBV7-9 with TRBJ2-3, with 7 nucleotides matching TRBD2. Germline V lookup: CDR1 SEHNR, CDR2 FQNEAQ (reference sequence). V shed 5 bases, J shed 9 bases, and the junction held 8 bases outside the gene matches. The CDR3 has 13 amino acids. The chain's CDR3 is CASSPRLASTQYF. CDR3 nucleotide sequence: TGTGCCAGCAGCCCCAGACTAGCCTCCACGCAGTATTTT.

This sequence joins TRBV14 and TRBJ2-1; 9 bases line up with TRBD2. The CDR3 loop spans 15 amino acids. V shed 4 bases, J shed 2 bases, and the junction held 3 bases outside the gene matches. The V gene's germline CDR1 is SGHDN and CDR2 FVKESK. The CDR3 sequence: CASSRGGGTYNEQFF. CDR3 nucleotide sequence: TGTGCCAGCAGCCGCGGGGGGGGAACCTACAATGAGCAGTTCTTC.

In DNA, the CDR3 is TGCGCCACGCGGACAGGGGATTCCTACAATGAGCAGTTCTTC. It codes for CATRTGDSYNEQFF. The chain uses TRBV4-1 and TRBJ2-1, with 9 bases identical to TRBD1. The CDR3 sequence is 14 residues long. The J segment lost 1 base and the V segment lost 10 bases, leaving 5 bases of the junction unmatched. Germline-derived CDR1 and CDR2 are MGHRA and YSYEKL.